These T cell receptor beta chains were read from a single sample in a study of blood T cells in healthy people across ages. MiXCR, applied by TCRdb to the 5' RACE reads, yields one record per CDR3 protein. This sample has a few hundred thousand distinct CDR3 sequences; roughly 29% occur once, and the top ten carry 29%. The sequenced material came from blood. The receptors derive from a woman in her 70s in good health. CDR3s include the opening cysteine and the closing phenylalanine or tryptophan. Not all rows give a size; the values are once, few, many and, for expanded clones, a class.

v_call	clone_size	j_call	cdr3_aa
TRBV7-3	few	.	CASSPSTDEQFF
TRBV2	.	TRBJ2-3	CASTKQGRTDTQYF
TRBV12-3/TRBV12-4	.	TRBJ1-1	CASSRAGELSSEAFF
TRBV29-1	.	TRBJ2-5	CSVHYDSGSGKVF
TRBV29-1	few	TRBJ1-2	CSGDDYGYTF
TRBV6-5	.	TRBJ1-2	CASSYPTGAGYGYTF
TRBV14	.	TRBJ2-5	CASSQDRSGYSYQETQYF
TRBV19	few	TRBJ1-2	CASKGTGRAGYGYTF
TRBV20-1	.	TRBJ2-4	CSARGEWGNIQYF
TRBV5-1	.	TRBJ2-7	CASSLGRGRTFYEQYF
TRBV20-1	.	TRBJ2-3	CSARARPTDTQYF
TRBV6-1	.	TRBJ1-5	CASNTGRGAEPQHF
TRBV28	.	TRBJ2-1	CASSFRGSPRGEQFF
TRBV12-3/TRBV12-4	.	TRBJ1-6	CASSSDWSHSPLHF
TRBV29-1	.	TRBJ1-1	CSGNNLGTEAFF
TRBV28	.	TRBJ2-2	CASSLIQMGELFF
TRBV5-1	few	TRBJ2-7	CASSLSPSSGEQYF
TRBV7-3	.	TRBJ1-1	CASSLREDGNTEAFF
TRBV15	many	TRBJ1-2	CATSRAAGYYGYTF
TRBV29-1	.	TRBJ2-7	CSVTSDHEQYF
TRBV24-1	few	TRBJ2-3	CATSDLTGGRSTDTQYF
TRBV25-1	few	TRBJ2-7	CASSKTGSNEQYF
TRBV4-3	.	TRBJ2-3	CASSPREGAADTQYF
TRBV18	few	TRBJ2-1	CASSSETGEGNEQFF
TRBV4-2	.	TRBJ1-6	CASSQVTLSMGLNNSPLHF
TRBV28	few	TRBJ1-2	CASTLDRVEGYTF
TRBV20-1	few	TRBJ2-7	CSAIVGGNPYEQYF
TRBV28	.	.	CASSLSASGAYNEQFF
TRBV5-1	.	.	CASSRGTGTYEQYF
TRBV5-1	few	TRBJ2-1	CASSLSGSNEQFF
TRBV20-1	few	TRBJ2-1	CSASPGQDVYNEQFF
TRBV6-5	.	TRBJ2-5	CASKTGGGLETQYF
TRBV6-6	many	TRBJ2-7	CASREGTLSYEQYF
TRBV4-2	.	TRBJ1-4	CASIPGRDRGEKLFF
TRBV29-1	.	TRBJ1-2	CSAGDAGGYTF
TRBV12-3/TRBV12-4	.	TRBJ2-7	CASSLGQGVEQYF
TRBV20-1	.	TRBJ2-5	CSASLRTMGEQYF
TRBV5-4	.	TRBJ2-5	CASSLAGLAGDETQYF
TRBV20-1	.	TRBJ2-7	CSVRTGVYEQYF
TRBV14	.	TRBJ2-7	CASSHYQGNEQYF
TRBV6-1	.	TRBJ1-1	CASSRQGRIGNTEAFF
TRBV7-2	few	TRBJ1-1	CASSPRTLRGLNTEAFF